This T cell receptor beta chain was identified in a study of chemoradiotherapy in HPV16-positive cancers. Remarks on this clone: Its specificity is unknown.

Unmatched junction bases numbered 5, after V lost 6 bases and J lost 4 bases. Germline values: CDR1 MNHEY, CDR2 SVGAGI. The CDR3 contains 13 residues. General observations from the study: The functional HPV-specific definition rests on just two HPV16-positive patients. During treatment, candidate HPV-specific clones and E7-related motifs expanded in tumor. Better recurrence-free survival went with HPV-responsive T-cell expansion in HPV16-positive patients.

Only in-frame clones appear in the TCRdb table, and some are missing; sequencing was by immunoSEQ multiplex PCR. The data show 9,500 to 15,000 clones, with around 81% seen just once and about 1.1% held by the top ten. The chain uses TRBV6-5 and TRBJ2-7; 8 bases map to TRBD2. Sample collection occurred from a patient who underwent chemoradiotherapy. The sequence derives from a human donor with HPV-associated anogenital cancer. The CDR3 protein is CASRPGTRYEQYF. In DNA form, the CDR3 reads TGTGCCAGCAGACCCGGGACTAGGTACGAGCAGTACTTC.